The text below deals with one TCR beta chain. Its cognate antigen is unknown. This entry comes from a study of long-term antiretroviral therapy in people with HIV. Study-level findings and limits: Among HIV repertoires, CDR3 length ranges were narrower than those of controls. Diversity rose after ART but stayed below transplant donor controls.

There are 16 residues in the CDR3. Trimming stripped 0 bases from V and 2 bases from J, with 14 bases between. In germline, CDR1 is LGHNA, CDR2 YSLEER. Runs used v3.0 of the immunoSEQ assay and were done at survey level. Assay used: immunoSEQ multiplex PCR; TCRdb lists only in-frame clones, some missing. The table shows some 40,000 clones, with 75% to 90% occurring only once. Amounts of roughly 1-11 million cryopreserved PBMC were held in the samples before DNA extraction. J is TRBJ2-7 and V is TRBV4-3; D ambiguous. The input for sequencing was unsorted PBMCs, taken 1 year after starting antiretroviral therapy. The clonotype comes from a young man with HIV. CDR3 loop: CASSQDSDGQAYEQYF. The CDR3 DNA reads TGCGCCAGCAGCCAAGATTCCGACGGCCAAGCCTACGAGCAGTACTTC.